This T cell receptor beta chain was documented in a study of OX40 agonist ivuxolimab in advanced cancers. Worth noting for this clone: The antigen is undetermined.

Study-wide findings and caveats: Within 6 weeks, CD4+ and CD8+ blood T cells expanded clonally at 0.1 to 3.0 mg/kg. More expanded clones were found, on average, in CD8+ than in CD4+ T cells. Researchers did not determine the expanded peripheral T cells' antigen specificity.

Trimming stripped 2 bases from V and 3 bases from J, with 8 bases between. This CDR3 has 14 amino acids. Germline CDR1 MNHEY, CDR2 SVGAGI. Assay used: immunoSEQ multiplex PCR; TCRdb lists only in-frame clones, some missing. The sample has roughly 80,000 clones, around 93% seen once. The material sequenced was CD4+ or CD8+ T cells sorted from blood, taken in a trial of the OX40 agonist ivuxolimab. This receptor was taken from an adult with an advanced solid tumor such as melanoma, head and neck, liver or kidney cancer. This chain joins TRBV6-5 and TRBJ1-5, with D perhaps TRBD1 (5 bases). CDR3 loop: CASSYGGFNQPQHF. DNA for the CDR3: TGTGCCAGCAGTTACGGGGGATTCAATCAGCCCCAGCATTTT.